These 4 T cell receptor beta chains originate from one sample sequenced in a study of cytomegalovirus exposure and HLA in healthy donors. Assay: immunoSEQ multiplex PCR; the TCRdb copy retains only in-frame clones and omits some. The data show fewer than 90,000 clones, 90% to 96% seen once. Sequencing was done on a sample of PBMCs. The receptors originated from a man aged 18 to 30 in good health and CMV-seropositive.

The chain employs TRBV29-1 and TRBJ2-7; 8 positions match TRBD1. CDR3 length: 13 amino acids. From germline, CDR1 is SQVTM and CDR2 ANQGSEA. The V and J ends lost 5 bases and 2 bases, in that order; junction bases with no gene match: 5. The CDR3 loop is CSVRAQGAYEQYF. The CDR3, as DNA: TGCAGCGTTAGGGCACAGGGGGCCTACGAGCAGTACTTC.

On this clone itself: Other DNA variants within this sample encode the same CDR3. The chain is built from TRBV7-9 and TRBJ1-5, with D tentatively TRBD1 (5 bases). Germline CDR1 SEHNR, CDR2 FQNEAQ (reference sequence). The CDR3 length is 14 residues. The V end was cut by 1 base, the J end by 2 bases, with 6 bases between. The CDR3 is CASSLGGGNQPQHF. In DNA form, the CDR3 reads TGTGCCAGCAGCTTAGGGGGGGGCAATCAGCCCCAGCATTTT.

This rearrangement joins TRBV6-5 to TRBJ1-1; D remains unclear. Germline lookup yields CDR1 MNHEY and CDR2 SVGAGI. V was cut by 6 bases and J by 4 bases, with 12 bases left in between. The CDR3 is 13 amino acids. CDR3 DNA sequence: TGTGCCAGCAGACCCGGTGCGAGCACTGAAGCTTTCTTT. It translates to CASRPGASTEAFF.

The chain carries TRBV5-1 and TRBJ2-5, with D maybe TRBD1 (5 bases). With 1 base removed from V and 1 base from J, the gap between germline ends came to 8 bases. This CDR3 spans 14 amino acids. Germline loops: CDR1 SGHRS, CDR2 YFSETQ. The CDR3 DNA reads as TGCGCCAGCAGCTTGACAGGATCCCAAGAGACCCAGTACTTC. Amino acids: CASSLTGSQETQYF. The full variable domain, with the rest looked up from reference TRBV5-1 and TRBJ2-5, is KAGVTQTPRYLIKTRGQQVTLSCSPISGHRSVSWYQQTPGQGLQFLFEYFSETQRNKGNFPGRFSGRQFSNSRSEMNVSTLELGDSALYLCASSLTGSQETQYFGPGTRLLVL.